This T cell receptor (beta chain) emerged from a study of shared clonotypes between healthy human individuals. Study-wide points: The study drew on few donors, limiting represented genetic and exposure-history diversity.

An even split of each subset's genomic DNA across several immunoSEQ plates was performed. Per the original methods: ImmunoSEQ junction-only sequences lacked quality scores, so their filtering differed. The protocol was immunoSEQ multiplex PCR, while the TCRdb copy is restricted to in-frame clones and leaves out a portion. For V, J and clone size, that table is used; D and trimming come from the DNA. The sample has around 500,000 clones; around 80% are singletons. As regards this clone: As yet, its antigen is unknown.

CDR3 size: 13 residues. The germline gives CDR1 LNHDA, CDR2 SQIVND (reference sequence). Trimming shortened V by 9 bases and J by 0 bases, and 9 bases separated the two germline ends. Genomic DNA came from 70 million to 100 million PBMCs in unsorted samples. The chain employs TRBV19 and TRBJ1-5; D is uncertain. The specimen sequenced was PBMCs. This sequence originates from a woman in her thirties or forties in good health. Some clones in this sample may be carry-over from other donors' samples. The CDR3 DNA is TGTGCCAGCAGCGTGGATAGCAATCAGCCCCAGCATTTT. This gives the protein CASSVDSNQPQHF.